Below, 10 T cell receptor beta chains from the same sample are listed, as sequenced in a study of blood T cells in healthy people across ages (dated by TCRdb to between 2014 and 2016). Libraries were made using 5' RACE. These reads were obtained on an Illumina HiSeq 2500. The second PCR ran for about 6 to 12 cycles and used a J-beta primer mix along with a sample-barcoded 5' primer. The raw public reads went through TCRdb reprocessing: fastp at Q25, MiXCR clone calling, in-frame beta chains kept. Every entry covers one CDR3 protein and lists the most common genes and DNA from its rows. The sample profile shows 800,000 or so distinct CDR3 sequences; roughly 25% of them were found once. More than 3% of the sample is held by the ten biggest clonotypes. These same data were also listed under a study on T cells of mothers and their children.

The sequencing sample was made of blood. These receptors came from a boy younger than 18 in good health.

There are a few counts of this clonotype. V gene TRBV7-2 combines with J gene TRBJ2-1, with TRBD1 matching over 7 bases. Per the germline V gene, CDR1 is SGHTA and CDR2 is FQGNSA. This CDR3 is 15 amino acids long. The trim removed 1 base at V and 3 bases at J, leaving 3 bases unmatched. DNA of the CDR3: TGTGCCAGCAGCTTAGGGCGGACAGGCTACAATGAGCAGTTCTTC. Amino acids: CASSLGRTGYNEQFF.

This clonotype has only a few counts. The chain joins TRBV12-3 or TRBV12-4 to TRBJ2-1; 9 bases are shared with TRBD1. There are 17 residues in the CDR3. V shed 0 bases and J 5 bases; nucleotides not matched to a gene: 8. The CDR3 region has the DNA TGTGCCAGCAGTTTAGCACAGGGGGCCTGGTCCCACAATGAGCAGTTCTTC. Its protein product is CASSLAQGAWSHNEQFF.

This clonotype appeared once. The junction differs from germline at one of its ends, possibly a read error. The chain carries TRBV18 and TRBJ2-7; no clear D. This CDR3 contains 13 residues. CDR1 is KGHSH, CDR2 LQKENI, per germline. DNA of the CDR3: TGTGCCGGCTCACCAGTCGGGTCCTACGAGCAGTACTTC. Translating gives CAGSPVGSYEQYF.

The table lists this clonotype with a few counts. The V and J genes are TRBV5-5 and TRBJ2-1; the D is unclear. The CDR3 extends over 14 amino acids. V lost 0 bases to trimming and J lost 7 bases, with 11 bases between them. Germline assignment: CDR1 SGHKS and CDR2 YYEKEE (reference sequence). As DNA, the CDR3 is TGTGCCAGCAGCTTGGGTTGGATGGGTAATGAGCAGTTCTTC. Translated: CASSLGWMGNEQFF.

This clonotype appeared a few times. This chain joins TRBV2 and TRBJ1-2; D is possibly TRBD1 (6 bases). CDR1 is SNHLY, CDR2 FYNNEI, per germline. The V end lost 10 bases, the J end lost 6 bases, and 21 bases lay between the germline ends. This CDR3 region has 14 residues. Here the CDR3 reads CANLDGGGVDGYTF. CDR3 DNA: TGTGCCAACCTAGATGGAGGGGGGGTGGATGGCTACACCTTC. Based on the CDR3 plus reference TRBV2 and TRBJ1-2, the full variable domain is EPEVTQTPSHQVTQMGQEVILRCVPISNHLYFYWYRQILGQKVEFLVSFYNNEISEKSEIFDDQFSVERPDGSNFTLKIRSTKLEDSAMYFCANLDGGGVDGYTFGSGTRLTVV.

The CDR3 loop is CASSDGRLAGAGEQYF. CDR3 in DNA: TGCGCCAGCAGCGACGGCCGGCTAGCGGGGGCTGGCGAGCAGTACTTC. The chain employs TRBV4-3 and TRBJ2-5; 10 bases are a match to TRBD2. The J call may not be correct, given that the DNA end is closer to TRBJ2-7. The CDR3 extends over 16 amino acids. Germline-derived CDR1 and CDR2 are LGHNA and YSLEER.

This clonotype was counted at least ten times. The CDR3 protein is CASSSIGNIQYF. For the CDR3, the DNA is TGTGCCAGCAGTTCTATTGGAAACATTCAGTACTTC. The gene calls are TRBV12-3 or TRBV12-4 and TRBJ2-4; D is unresolved. The CDR3 length is 12 residues. V lost 4 bases, J lost 6 bases, and 7 bases lay in between.

This clonotype was recorded a few times. The chain has TRBV18 and TRBJ1-6; D unresolved. There are 15 residues in the CDR3. Trimming pared 5 bases from V and 4 bases from J, leaving 12 bases between. Germline CDR1 is KGHSH and CDR2 is LQKENI. The CDR3 bases are TGTGCCAGCTCAAGGCAGGCGGGATATAATTCACCCCTCCACTTT. It translates to CASSRQAGYNSPLHF.

Notes on this clonotype: This CDR3 is missing its conserved last phenylalanine or tryptophan, likely due to a read error. The chain uses TRBV12-3 or TRBV12-4 and TRBJ2-3; 9 positions agree with TRBD2. J lost 7 bases, V lost 7 bases, and 9 bases had no gene match. The CDR3 extends over 14 amino acids. The DNA for the CDR3 is TGTGCCAGCAAATGGCGGGGGGGCGAGAATACGCAGTATTTA. Protein: CASKWRGGENTQYL.

This chain uses TRBV9 with TRBJ2-5; 7 bases agree with TRBD2. Germline CDR1 reads SGDLS; CDR2 reads YYNGEE. The J segment lost 9 bases and the V segment lost 0 bases, leaving 8 bases of the junction unmatched. The CDR3 sequence is 14 residues long. CDR3 in DNA: TGTGCCAGCAGCGTAGTCGTTGGGGGAGGGGCCCAGTACTTC. It is translated as CASSVVVGGGAQYF.